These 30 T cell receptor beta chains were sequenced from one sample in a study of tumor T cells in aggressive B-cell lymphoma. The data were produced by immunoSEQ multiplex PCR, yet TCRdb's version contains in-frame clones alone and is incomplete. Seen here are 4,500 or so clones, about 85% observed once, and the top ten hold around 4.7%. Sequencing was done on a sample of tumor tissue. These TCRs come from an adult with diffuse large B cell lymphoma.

The CDR3 loop is CASTPTSGGAWETQYF. The CDR3, as DNA: TGTGCCAGCACCCCGACTAGCGGGGGGGCCTGGGAGACCCAGTACTTC. The gene calls are TRBV28 and TRBJ2-5; TRBD2 matches at 14 bases. CDR3 length equals 16 residues. The junction had 9 bases not matched to a gene; V was cut back by 7 bases and J by 5 bases. The germline V gene has CDR1 MDHEN and CDR2 SYDVKM. The whole variable domain, filled in from reference TRBV28 and TRBJ2-5, reads DVKVTQSSRYLVKRTGEKVFLECVQDMDHENMFWYRQDPGLGLRLIYFSYDVKMKEKGDIPEGYSVSREKKERFSLILESASTNQTSMYLCASTPTSGGAWETQYFGPGTRLLVL.

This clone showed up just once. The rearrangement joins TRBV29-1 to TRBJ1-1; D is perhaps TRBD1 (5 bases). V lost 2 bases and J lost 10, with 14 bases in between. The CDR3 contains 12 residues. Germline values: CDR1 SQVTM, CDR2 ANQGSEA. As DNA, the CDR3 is TGCAGCGTTGAAATGTTAAGGGGCAGAGCTTTCTTT. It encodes CSVEMLRGRAFF.

The CDR3 sequence is CASSLTPITEAFF. For the CDR3, the DNA is TGCGCCAGCAGCTTGACCCCTATCACTGAAGCTTTCTTT. The chain combines TRBV5-1 with TRBJ1-1; no clear D. CDR1 is SGHRS, CDR2 YFSETQ, per germline. V was trimmed by 1 base and J by 4 bases, leaving 8 bases between them. The CDR3 runs 13 residues. The full variable domain, with the rest looked up from reference TRBV5-1 and TRBJ1-1, is KAGVTQTPRYLIKTRGQQVTLSCSPISGHRSVSWYQQTPGQGLQFLFEYFSETQRNKGNFPGRFSGRQFSNSRSEMNVSTLELGDSALYLCASSLTPITEAFFGQGTRLTVV.

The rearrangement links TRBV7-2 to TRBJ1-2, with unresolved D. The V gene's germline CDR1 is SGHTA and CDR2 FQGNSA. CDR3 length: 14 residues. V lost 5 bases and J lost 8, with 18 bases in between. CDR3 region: CASSPFGVKGGYTF. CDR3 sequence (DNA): TGTGCCAGCAGCCCCTTCGGGGTGAAAGGCGGCTACACCTTC.

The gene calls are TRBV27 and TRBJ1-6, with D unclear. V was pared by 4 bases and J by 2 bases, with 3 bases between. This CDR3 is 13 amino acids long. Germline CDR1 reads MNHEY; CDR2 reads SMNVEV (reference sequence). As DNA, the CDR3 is TGTGCCAGCAGTTCAACCTATAATTCACCCCTCCACTTT. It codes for CASSSTYNSPLHF.

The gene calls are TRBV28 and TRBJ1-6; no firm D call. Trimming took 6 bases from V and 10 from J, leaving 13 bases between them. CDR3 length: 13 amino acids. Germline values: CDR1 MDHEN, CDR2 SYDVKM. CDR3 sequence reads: CASRPRGRSPLHF. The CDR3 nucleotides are TGTGCCAGCAGGCCTAGAGGGCGGTCACCCCTCCACTTT.

DNA of the CDR3: TGTGCCAGCTCACCACCCAAAGCGACAGTGAACTATGGCTACACCTTC. Its protein is CASSPPKATVNYGYTF. The chain links TRBV18 to TRBJ1-2, with a possible D match to TRBD1 (5 bases). V lost 0 bases and J lost 2, with 13 bases in between. Germline V gene lookup returns CDR1 KGHSH and CDR2 LQKENI. CDR3 length equals 16 residues.

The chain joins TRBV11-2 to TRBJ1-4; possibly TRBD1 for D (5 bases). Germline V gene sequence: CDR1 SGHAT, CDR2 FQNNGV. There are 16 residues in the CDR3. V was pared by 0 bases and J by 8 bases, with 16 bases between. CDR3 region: CASSLDRAPSSEKLFF. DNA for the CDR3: TGTGCCAGCAGCTTAGACAGGGCCCCCTCATCCGAAAAACTGTTTTTT. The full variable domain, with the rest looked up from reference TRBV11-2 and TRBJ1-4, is EAGVAQSPRYKIIEKRQSVAFWCNPISGHATLYWYQQILGQGPKLLIQFQNNGVVDDSQLPKDRFSAERLKGVDSTLKIQPAKLEDSAVYLCASSLDRAPSSEKLFFGSGTQLSVL.

CDR3 in DNA: TGTGCCAGCAGTTTAGAGGGCAGCGAAGCTTTCTTT. Translated, it gives CASSLEGSEAFF. The gene calls are TRBV28 and TRBJ1-1; D gene uncertain. Germline V lookup: CDR1 MDHEN, CDR2 SYDVKM. Trimming took off 2 bases at V and 8 bases at J, with 9 bases between the two ends. The CDR3 runs 12 residues. The variable domain in full, with the rest retrieved from reference TRBV28 and TRBJ1-1, is DVKVTQSSRYLVKRTGEKVFLECVQDMDHENMFWYRQDPGLGLRLIYFSYDVKMKEKGDIPEGYSVSREKKERFSLILESASTNQTSMYLCASSLEGSEAFFGQGTRLTVV.

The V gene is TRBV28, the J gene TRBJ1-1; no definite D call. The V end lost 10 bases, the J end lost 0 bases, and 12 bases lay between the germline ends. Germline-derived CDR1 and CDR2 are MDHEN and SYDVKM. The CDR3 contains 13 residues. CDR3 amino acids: CAILGLVNTEAFF. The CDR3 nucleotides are TGTGCCATCTTGGGCTTAGTGAACACTGAAGCTTTCTTT.

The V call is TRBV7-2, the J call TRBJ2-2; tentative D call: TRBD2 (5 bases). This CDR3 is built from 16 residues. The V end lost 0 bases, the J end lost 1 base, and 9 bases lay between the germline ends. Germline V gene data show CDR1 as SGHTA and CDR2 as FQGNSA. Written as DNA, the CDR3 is TGTGCCAGCAGCTTAGCACCAGCGGAGAACACCGGGGAGCTGTTTTTT. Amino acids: CASSLAPAENTGELFF.

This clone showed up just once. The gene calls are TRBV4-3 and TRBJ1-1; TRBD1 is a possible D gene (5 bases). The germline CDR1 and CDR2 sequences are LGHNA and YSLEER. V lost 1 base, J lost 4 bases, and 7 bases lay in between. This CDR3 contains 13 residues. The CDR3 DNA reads TGCGCCAGCAGCCAAGTGCAGGGCACTGAAGCTTTCTTT. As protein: CASSQVQGTEAFF.

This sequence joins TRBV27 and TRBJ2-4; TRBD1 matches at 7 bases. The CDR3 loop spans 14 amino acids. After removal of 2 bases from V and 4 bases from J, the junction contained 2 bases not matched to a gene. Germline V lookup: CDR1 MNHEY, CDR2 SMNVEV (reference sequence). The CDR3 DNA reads TGTGCCAGCAGTTTAGGGGACAGAAAAAACATTCAGTACTTC. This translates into CASSLGDRKNIQYF.

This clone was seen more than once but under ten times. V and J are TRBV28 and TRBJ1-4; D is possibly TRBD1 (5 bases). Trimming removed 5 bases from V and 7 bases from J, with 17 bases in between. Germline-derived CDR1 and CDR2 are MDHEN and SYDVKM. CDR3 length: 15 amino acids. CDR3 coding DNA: TGTGCCAGCAGTATCCCCGGGGGAGGGATTGAAAAACTGTTTTTT. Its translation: CASSIPGGGIEKLFF.

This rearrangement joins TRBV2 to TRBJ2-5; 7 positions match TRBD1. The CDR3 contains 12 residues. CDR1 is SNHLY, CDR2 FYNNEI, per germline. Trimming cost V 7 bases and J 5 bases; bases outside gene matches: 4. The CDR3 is CASKGARETQYF. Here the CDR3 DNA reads TGTGCCAGCAAGGGGGCCAGGGAGACCCAGTACTTC.

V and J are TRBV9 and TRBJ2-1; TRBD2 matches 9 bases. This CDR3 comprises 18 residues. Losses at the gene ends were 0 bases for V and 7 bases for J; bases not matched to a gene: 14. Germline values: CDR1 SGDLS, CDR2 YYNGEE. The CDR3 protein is CASSVVGFSAGGGNEQFF. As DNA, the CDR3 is TGTGCCAGCAGCGTAGTAGGGTTCTCGGCGGGAGGGGGGAATGAGCAGTTCTTC.

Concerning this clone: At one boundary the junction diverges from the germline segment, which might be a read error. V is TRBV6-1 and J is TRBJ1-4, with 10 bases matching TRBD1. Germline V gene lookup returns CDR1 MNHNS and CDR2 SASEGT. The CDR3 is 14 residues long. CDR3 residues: CTSRPGQGYEKLFF. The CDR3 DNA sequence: TGTACCAGCAGACCGGGACAGGGGTACGAAAAACTGTTTTTT.

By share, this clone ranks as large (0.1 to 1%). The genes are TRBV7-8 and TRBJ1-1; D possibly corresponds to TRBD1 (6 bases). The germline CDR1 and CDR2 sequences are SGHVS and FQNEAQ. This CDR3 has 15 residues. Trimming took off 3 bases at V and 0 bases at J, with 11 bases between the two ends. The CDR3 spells CASSLGTSMNTEAFF. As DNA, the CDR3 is TGTGCCAGCAGCTTGGGGACATCCATGAACACTGAAGCTTTCTTT. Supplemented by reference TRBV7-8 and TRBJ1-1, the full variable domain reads GAGVSQSPRYKVAKRGQDVALRCDPISGHVSLFWYQQALGQGPEFLTYFQNEAQLDKSGLPSDRFFAERPEGSVSTLKIQRTQQEDSAVYLCASSLGTSMNTEAFFGQGTRLTVV.

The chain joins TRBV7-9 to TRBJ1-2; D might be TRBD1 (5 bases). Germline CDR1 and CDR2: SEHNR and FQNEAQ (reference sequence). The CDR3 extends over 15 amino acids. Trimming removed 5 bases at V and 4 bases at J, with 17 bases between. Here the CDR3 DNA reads TGTGCCAGCAGCCCTGCTGGGGCTATGAGCTATGGCTACACCTTC. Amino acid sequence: CASSPAGAMSYGYTF.

The CDR3 sequence is CASSLGGGTAEAFF. The CDR3 region has the DNA TGTGCCAGCAGCTTAGGAGGTGGGACAGCCGAAGCTTTCTTT. This chain uses TRBV7-8 with TRBJ1-1, with 7 bases aligning to TRBD1. The CDR3 is 14 amino acids. V shed 1 base, J shed 8 bases, and the junction held 7 bases outside the gene matches. Germline V gene lookup returns CDR1 SGHVS and CDR2 FQNEAQ.

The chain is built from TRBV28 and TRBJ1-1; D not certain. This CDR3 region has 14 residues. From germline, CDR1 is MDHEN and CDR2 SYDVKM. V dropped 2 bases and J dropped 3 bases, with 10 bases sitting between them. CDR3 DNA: TGTGCCAGCAGTTTAATCCCGGGGTACACTGAAGCTTTCTTT. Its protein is CASSLIPGYTEAFF.

The DNA of the CDR3 is TGTGCCAGCAGTGGCCGGGGGGGAGAAGCTTTCTTT. This gives the protein CASSGRGGEAFF. The chain links TRBV27 to TRBJ1-1, with D tentatively TRBD1 (5 bases). V lost 5 bases to trimming and J lost 8 bases, with 12 bases between them. The length of the CDR3 is 12 residues. CDR1 is MNHEY and CDR2 is SMNVEV in the germline V gene (reference sequence).

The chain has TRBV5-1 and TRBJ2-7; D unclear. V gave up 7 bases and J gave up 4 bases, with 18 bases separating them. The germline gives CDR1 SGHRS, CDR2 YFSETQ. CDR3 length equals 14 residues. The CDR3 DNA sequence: TGCGCCAGCTCCGACCAAGAGGAGAGGTACGAGCAGTACTTC. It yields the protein CASSDQEERYEQYF.

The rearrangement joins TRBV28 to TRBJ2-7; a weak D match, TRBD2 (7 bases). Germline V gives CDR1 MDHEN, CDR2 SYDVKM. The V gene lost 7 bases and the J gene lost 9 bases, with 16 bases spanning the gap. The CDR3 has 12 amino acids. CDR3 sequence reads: CASNGGAAGQYF. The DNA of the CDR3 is TGTGCCAGCAATGGGGGGGCGGCGGGGCAGTACTTC. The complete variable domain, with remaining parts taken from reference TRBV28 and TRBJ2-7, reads DVKVTQSSRYLVKRTGEKVFLECVQDMDHENMFWYRQDPGLGLRLIYFSYDVKMKEKGDIPEGYSVSREKKERFSLILESASTNQTSMYLCASNGGAAGQYFGPGTRLTVT.

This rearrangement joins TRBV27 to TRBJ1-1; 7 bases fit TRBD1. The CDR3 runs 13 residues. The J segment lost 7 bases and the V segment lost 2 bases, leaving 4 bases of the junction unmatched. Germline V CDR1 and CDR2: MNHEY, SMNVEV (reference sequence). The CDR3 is CASSLVGGNEAFF. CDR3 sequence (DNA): TGTGCCAGCAGTTTAGTAGGGGGCAATGAAGCTTTCTTT.

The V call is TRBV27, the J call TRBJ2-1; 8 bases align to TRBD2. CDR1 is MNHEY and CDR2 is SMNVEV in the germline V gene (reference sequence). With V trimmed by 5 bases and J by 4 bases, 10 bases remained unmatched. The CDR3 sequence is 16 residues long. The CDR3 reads CASSLPGLDRYNEQFF. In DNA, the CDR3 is TGTGCCAGCAGTCTCCCGGGACTAGATAGATACAATGAGCAGTTCTTC.

Here the CDR3 DNA reads TGTGCCAGCAGTTTAGAACAGGGGTTCACTGAAGCTTTCTTT. This gives the protein CASSLEQGFTEAFF. The rearrangement uses TRBV28 and TRBJ1-1, with TRBD1 matching 7 bases. J gave up 4 bases and V 2 bases, and 4 bases lay outside the gene matches. Germline loops: CDR1 MDHEN, CDR2 SYDVKM. There are 14 residues in the CDR3.

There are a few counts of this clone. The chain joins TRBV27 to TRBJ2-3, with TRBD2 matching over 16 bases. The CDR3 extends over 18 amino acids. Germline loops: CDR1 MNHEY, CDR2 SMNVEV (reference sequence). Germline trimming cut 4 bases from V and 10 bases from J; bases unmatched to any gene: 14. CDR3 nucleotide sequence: TGTGCCAGCAGTTGGACCGGGACTAGCGGGAGGGTGGCCTCCGCGCAGTATTTT. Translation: CASSWTGTSGRVASAQYF.

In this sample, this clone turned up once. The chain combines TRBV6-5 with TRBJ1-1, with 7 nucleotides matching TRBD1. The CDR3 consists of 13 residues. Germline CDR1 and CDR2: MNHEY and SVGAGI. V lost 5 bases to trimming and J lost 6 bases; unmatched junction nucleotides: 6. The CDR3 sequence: CASSTQGVSEAFF. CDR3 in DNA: TGTGCCAGCAGTACGCAGGGGGTCTCTGAAGCTTTCTTT.

The CDR3 region is CASSKGQGSNQPQHF. In nucleotides, the CDR3 is TGTGCCAGTAGTAAGGGGCAGGGGAGCAATCAGCCCCAGCATTTT. The V and J genes are TRBV19 and TRBJ1-5, with D maybe TRBD1 (6 bases). Trimming stripped 4 bases from V and 1 base from J, with 11 bases between. This CDR3 spans 15 amino acids. Germline V gene data show CDR1 as LNHDA and CDR2 as SQIVND (reference sequence).